This T cell receptor beta chain was found in a study of OX40 agonist ivuxolimab in advanced cancers. Study in general: Every 2 weeks, ivuxolimab was infused into the patients intravenously at between 0.01 and 10 mg/kg. Allowance was made for prior anti-PD-1, anti-PD-L1 or anti-CTLA-4 therapy, and roughly 40% had some.

Findings and caveats of the study: The study observed clonal expansion of CD4+ and CD8+ blood T cells by week 6 at 0.1 to 3.0 mg/kg. The authors also found low normalized T-cell clonal expansion in some nonresponders.

For this clone: Its antigen remains unidentified.

The CDR3 is 14 amino acids. Germline CDR1 and CDR2: MGHDK and SYGVNS. V lost 4 bases to trimming and J lost 0 bases, with 9 bases between them. TCRdb's table, derived via immunoSEQ multiplex PCR, lists solely in-frame clones and lacks some. The sample yields more than 45,000 clones, around 88% seen once. This specimen consisted of CD4+ or CD8+ T cells sorted from blood, obtained in a trial of the OX40 agonist ivuxolimab. The sequence was obtained from an adult with an advanced solid tumor such as melanoma, head and neck, liver or kidney cancer. V and J are TRBV25-1 and TRBJ1-2; D gene ambiguous. The CDR3 nucleotides read TGTGCCAGCAGTGGCCTTGTGGCTAACTATGGCTACACCTTC. It is translated as CASSGLVANYGYTF.